This TCR beta chain was identified during a study of cytomegalovirus exposure and HLA in healthy donors. Looking at the study overall: Earlier findings included 100 million to 130 million unique TCR beta sequences obtained from 150 million to 200 million T cells. Study conclusions and caveats: The study reported that TCR beta sequences accurately predicted HLA-A and HLA-B alleles in most subjects. Previously analyzed data showed that most TCR beta V segments were productive at a frequency of about 87% or about 30%.

Primers: 60 Vbeta forward and 13 Jbeta reverse. Clones were read by immunoSEQ multiplex PCR, and TCRdb kept only the in-frame ones, dropping some. The sample consists of 100,000 or so clones, about two thirds of them appearing once. The CDR3 totals 15 residues. Germline values: CDR1 MNHNY, CDR2 SVGAGI (reference sequence). Trimming removed 5 bases from V and 2 bases from J, with 15 bases in between. Points on this clone: Its antigen is not known.

The specimen was PBMCs. This TCR was sampled from a man aged 45-60 years in good health and CMV-seronegative. This chain connects TRBV6-6 to TRBJ1-2; tentatively, D is TRBD1 (6 bases). The CDR3 protein is CASSNREGGNYGYTF. CDR3 in DNA: TGTGCCAGCAGTAACAGGGAGGGGGGAAACTATGGCTACACCTTC.